These 29 T cell receptor beta chains were all obtained from the same sample, sequenced in a study of T cells in tuberculosis. This table comes from immunoSEQ multiplex PCR, and its TCRdb copy is limited to in-frame clones, with some not included. The sample lists 20,000 to 25,000 clones, roughly nine tenths occurring once. The specimen was PBMCs. The receptor set was obtained from a donor between 10 and 35 years old with latent tuberculosis or without tuberculosis infection.

J is TRBJ2-1 and V is TRBV13, with D perhaps TRBD1 (5 bases). Germline-derived CDR1 and CDR2 are PRHDT and FYEKMQ (reference sequence). The V and J ends lost 0 bases and 9 bases respectively, with 15 bases between them. The CDR3 is 15 residues long. In DNA, the CDR3 is TGTGCCAGCAGCTTAGGGGGTGACGTAGACAGTGAGCAGTTCTTC. It encodes CASSLGGDVDSEQFF.

This sequence joins TRBV9 and TRBJ1-2; D possibly corresponds to TRBD1 (5 bases). The germline V gene encodes CDR1 SGDLS and CDR2 YYNGEE. The CDR3 length is 14 residues. V was trimmed by 4 bases and J by 8 bases, leaving 18 bases between them. The CDR3 loop is CASSSQSRGSGYTF. CDR3 in DNA: TGTGCCAGCAGCTCCCAGAGTAGGGGATCCGGCTACACCTTC.

V gene TRBV5-6 combines with J gene TRBJ1-2; 7 nucleotides align to TRBD1. Germline CDR1 is SGHDT and CDR2 is YYEEEE. This CDR3 region has 16 residues. J was trimmed by 1 base and V by 3 bases; bases with no gene match: 9. In DNA, the CDR3 is TGTGCCAGCAGCTCTCTTGACAGGGCTTTTAACTATGGCTACACCTTC. Translation: CASSSLDRAFNYGYTF.

The gene calls are TRBV28 and TRBJ2-7, with D possibly matching TRBD2 (7 bases). The CDR3 covers 16 residues. In germline, CDR1 is MDHEN, CDR2 SYDVKM. V was trimmed by 6 bases and J by 0 bases, leaving 18 bases between them. The CDR3 protein is CASSLSRAGASYEQYF. The DNA for the CDR3 is TGTGCCAGCAGCCTAAGTCGGGCGGGGGCCTCCTACGAGCAGTACTTC.

The rearrangement uses TRBV2 and TRBJ2-3; perhaps TRBD1 as D (5 bases). V dropped 3 bases and J dropped 0 bases, with 7 bases sitting between them. The CDR3 runs to 14 residues. In germline, CDR1 is SNHLY, CDR2 FYNNEI. For the CDR3, the DNA is TGTGCCAGCAGTGACAGGGTTAGCACAGATACGCAGTATTTT. It codes for CASSDRVSTDTQYF.

The J gene is TRBJ2-3, the V gene TRBV6-1; TRBD2 matches 8 bases. Germline V gene data show CDR1 as MNHNS and CDR2 as SASEGT. Germline trimming cut 8 bases from V and 7 bases from J; bases unmatched to any gene: 14. This CDR3 region has 15 residues. CDR3 in amino acids: CASGLSGGLGYTQYF. The CDR3 DNA follows: TGTGCCAGCGGACTCAGCGGGGGCCTGGGATATACGCAGTATTTT.

The chain combines TRBV5-6 with TRBJ2-1; a possible D gene is TRBD2 (5 bases). V was shortened by 3 bases and J by 2 bases, with 12 bases between the two germline ends. The germline V gene encodes CDR1 SGHDT and CDR2 YYEEEE. The CDR3 totals 15 residues. The CDR3 region has the DNA TGTGCCAGCAGCTCCCGGACTCATACCTACAATGAGCAGTTCTTC. This encodes CASSSRTHTYNEQFF.

J is TRBJ2-3 and V is TRBV11-3, with a weak D call TRBD1 (5 bases). CDR1 is SGHNT, CDR2 YENEEA, per germline. V lost 1 base and J lost 0, with 14 bases in between. The CDR3 is 17 residues long. CDR3 coding DNA: TGTGCCAGCAGCTTAGGGTCAGGGATGTCTAGCACAGATACGCAGTATTTT. Protein sequence: CASSLGSGMSSTDTQYF.

The genes are TRBV19 and TRBJ1-5; tentatively, D is TRBD1 (6 bases). CDR1 and CDR2 from the germline V gene are LNHDA and SQIVND (reference sequence). V gave up 4 bases and J gave up 4 bases, with 17 bases separating them. This CDR3 comprises 16 residues. For the CDR3, the DNA is TGTGCCAGTAGTACGGGGGGCAGGGCGGGGAATCAGCCCCAGCATTTT. Protein product: CASSTGGRAGNQPQHF.

The chain joins TRBV19 to TRBJ1-2, with D possibly being TRBD1 (5 bases). Germline-derived CDR1 and CDR2 are LNHDA and SQIVND (reference sequence). V lost 5 bases and J lost 8, with 9 bases in between. The CDR3 consists of 11 residues. As DNA, the CDR3 is TGTGCCAGTAGTCCGGGGGAAGGCTACACCTTC. Translation gives CASSPGEGYTF.

The V and J genes are TRBV5-4 and TRBJ1-2; D is ambiguous. The CDR3 extends over 13 amino acids. CDR1 and CDR2 from the germline V gene are SGHNT and YYREEE (reference sequence). Trimming took 4 bases from V and 0 from J, leaving 7 bases between them. In nucleotides, the CDR3 is TGTGCCAGCAGCCGGGATGCTAACTATGGCTACACCTTC. Translating it yields CASSRDANYGYTF.

The table lists this clone with a count of one. This sequence joins TRBV19 and TRBJ1-2; D may be TRBD1 (6 bases). Germline V gene sequence: CDR1 LNHDA, CDR2 SQIVND (reference sequence). Trimming stripped 7 bases from V and 6 bases from J, with 24 bases between. The CDR3 spans 16 residues. This CDR3 is CASTPAGRGGPDGYTF. The CDR3 bases are TGTGCCAGTACGCCCGCTGGGAGGGGGGGGCCTGATGGCTACACCTTC.

V gene TRBV2 combines with J gene TRBJ2-3; weak D call: TRBD2 (6 bases). The germline gives CDR1 SNHLY, CDR2 FYNNEI. The ends were cut back, 9 bases at V and 6 bases at J, with 19 bases in the middle. The CDR3 length is 14 residues. The CDR3 loop is CASGEATQGDTQYF. CDR3 nucleotide sequence: TGTGCCAGTGGGGAGGCTACCCAAGGTGATACGCAGTATTTT.

The V gene is TRBV2, the J gene TRBJ2-5, with D possibly TRBD2 on 6 matching bases. V was clipped by 6 bases and J by 4 bases, with 21 bases between them. This CDR3 has 16 amino acids. Germline V CDR1 and CDR2: SNHLY, FYNNEI. This CDR3 reads CASSSPTPSGLETQYF. For the CDR3, the DNA is TGTGCCAGCAGCTCGCCGACACCCAGCGGGTTAGAGACCCAGTACTTC. Full variable domain (rest looked up from reference TRBV2 and TRBJ2-5): EPEVTQTPSHQVTQMGQEVILRCVPISNHLYFYWYRQILGQKVEFLVSFYNNEISEKSEIFDDQFSVERPDGSNFTLKIRSTKLEDSAMYFCASSSPTPSGLETQYFGPGTRLLVL.

This rearrangement joins TRBV5-6 to TRBJ2-7; D is unclear. The length of the CDR3 is 14 residues. The germline V gene has CDR1 SGHDT and CDR2 YYEEEE. V was trimmed by 4 bases and J by 4 bases, leaving 15 bases between them. The CDR3 loop is CASSPRPTDYEQYF. The CDR3 DNA sequence: TGTGCCAGCAGCCCACGACCTACAGATTACGAGCAGTACTTC.

J is TRBJ2-5 and V is TRBV30; 9 positions match TRBD2. This CDR3 has 14 residues. The germline V gene has CDR1 GTSNPN and CDR2 SVGIG (reference sequence). V was pared by 0 bases and J by 3 bases, with 2 bases of the junction left unmatched. CDR3 sequence (DNA): TGTGCCTGGAGTGTCGCGGGGGGGAAAGAGACCCAGTACTTC. Amino acid sequence: CAWSVAGGKETQYF.

The gene calls are TRBV6-1 and TRBJ1-1; 8 bases are a match to TRBD1. Germline lookup yields CDR1 MNHNS and CDR2 SASEGT. The CDR3 has 12 residues. V lost 5 bases to trimming and J lost 9 bases; unmatched junction nucleotides: 5. The CDR3: CASSSRDRQAFF. CDR3 bases: TGTGCCAGCAGTTCCCGGGACAGGCAAGCTTTCTTT.

J is TRBJ1-1 and V is TRBV5-6; D possibly corresponds to TRBD1 (5 bases). Germline V gene lookup returns CDR1 SGHDT and CDR2 YYEEEE. V shed 4 bases and J shed 3 bases, with 16 bases lying between them. The CDR3 covers 15 residues. Here the CDR3 reads CASSRDGRGDTEAFF. In DNA form, the CDR3 reads TGTGCCAGCAGCCGGGACGGGAGAGGGGACACTGAAGCTTTCTTT. Complete variable domain (other parts from reference TRBV5-6 and TRBJ1-1): DAGVTQSPTHLIKTRGQQVTLRCSPKSGHDTVSWYQQALGQGPQFIFQYYEEEERQRGNFPDRFSGHQFPNYSSELNVNALLLGDSALYLCASSRDGRGDTEAFFGQGTRLTVV.

The genes are TRBV29-1 and TRBJ1-1; D ambiguous. Per the germline V gene, CDR1 is SQVTM and CDR2 is ANQGSEA. There are 12 residues in the CDR3. V was shortened by 4 bases and J by 8 bases, with 14 bases between the two germline ends. In DNA form, the CDR3 reads TGCAGCGTTGTCCGCCGCGTCTCGGAAGCTTTCTTT. Translating gives CSVVRRVSEAFF.

V usage is TRBV5-6 and J usage is TRBJ1-2; 10 nucleotides match TRBD1. V trimming: 0 bases; J trimming: 5 bases; junction bases outside the gene matches: 13. The CDR3 sequence is 18 residues long. Germline loops: CDR1 SGHDT, CDR2 YYEEEE. The CDR3: CASSLEATGTGEGYGYTF. As DNA, the CDR3 is TGTGCCAGCAGCTTGGAGGCTACGGGGACAGGGGAAGGGTATGGCTACACCTTC.

This clone has a handful of counts. The chain links TRBV30 to TRBJ1-6; D is possibly TRBD1 (6 bases). The CDR3 totals 14 residues. Per the germline V gene, CDR1 is GTSNPN and CDR2 is SVGIG (reference sequence). V gave up 1 base and J gave up 6 bases, with 10 bases separating them. In DNA, the CDR3 is TGTGCCTGGAGTGAGGGGGGGAGTAATTCACCCCTCCACTTT. Encoded protein: CAWSEGGSNSPLHF.

The CDR3 coding sequence is TGTGCCACCAGTCCCAGGGGGGAGACCCAGTACTTC. Translated: CATSPRGETQYF. The chain links TRBV15 to TRBJ2-5; 7 bases agree with TRBD1. V lost 6 bases to trimming and J lost 5 bases; unmatched junction nucleotides: 3. Looked up from germline, CDR1 is LNHNV and CDR2 is YYDKDF (reference sequence). The CDR3 is 12 residues long.

The gene calls are TRBV4-1 and TRBJ1-4; 8 nucleotides match TRBD1. The germline gives CDR1 MGHRA, CDR2 YSYEKL. V was clipped by 3 bases and J by 4 bases; unmatched bases: 10. The length of the CDR3 is 17 residues. The CDR3 sequence is CASSQVPGQALNEKLFF. In DNA form, the CDR3 reads TGCGCCAGCAGCCAGGTACCGGGACAGGCCCTTAATGAAAAACTGTTTTTT.

V and J are TRBV15 and TRBJ2-7; D is possibly TRBD1 (6 bases). CDR3 length equals 14 residues. The V end lost 0 bases, the J end lost 5 bases, and 11 bases lay between the germline ends. Looked up from germline, CDR1 is LNHNV and CDR2 is YYDKDF (reference sequence). This CDR3 reads CATSRDGTRNEQYF. In DNA form, the CDR3 reads TGTGCCACCAGCAGAGATGGGACAAGGAACGAGCAGTACTTC.

This chain connects TRBV2 to TRBJ1-5; no definite D call. CDR1 and CDR2 (germline): SNHLY, FYNNEI. V was shortened by 3 bases and J by 4 bases, with 7 bases between the two germline ends. The CDR3 has 13 amino acids. CDR3: CASSEEGNQPQHF. The CDR3 bases are TGTGCCAGCAGTGAGGAGGGAAATCAGCCCCAGCATTTT.

About this clone: At one end the junction does not follow the germline gene, possibly because of a read error. The chain joins TRBV5-4 to TRBJ2-1; the match to TRBD2 covers 7 bases. The V gene's germline CDR1 is SGHNT and CDR2 YYREEE (reference sequence). The CDR3 runs to 15 residues. The CDR3 protein is CASSLGGGFYNEQFF. The CDR3 nucleotides read TGTGCCAGTAGCTTGGGGGGAGGGTTCTACAATGAGCAGTTCTTC.

The gene calls are TRBV7-2 and TRBJ2-1, with 12 nucleotides matching TRBD2. V was clipped by 0 bases and J by 7 bases; unmatched bases: 4. Per germline, CDR1 SGHTA and CDR2 FQGNSA. This CDR3 is 16 amino acids long. The CDR3 loop is CASSLALAGGDNEQFF. CDR3 DNA sequence: TGTGCCAGCAGCTTAGCCCTAGCGGGGGGGGATAATGAGCAGTTCTTC.

V is TRBV19 and J is TRBJ1-5; no clear D gene. Trimming left V 1 base short and J 5 bases short, with 3 bases between. This CDR3 comprises 12 residues. CDR1 is LNHDA and CDR2 is SQIVND in the germline V gene (reference sequence). Here the CDR3 DNA reads TGTGCCAGTAGTATAGCTTATCAGCCCCAGCATTTT. Its translation is CASSIAYQPQHF.

The V gene is TRBV10-3, the J gene TRBJ1-1; D remains ambiguous. CDR1 is ENHRY, CDR2 SYGVKD, per germline. CDR3 size: 14 residues. V lost 0 bases to trimming and J lost 8 bases, with 13 bases between them. CDR3 in amino acids: CAISESITGAEAFF. The CDR3 nucleotides read TGTGCCATCAGTGAGTCGATCACCGGAGCCGAAGCTTTCTTT.